This entry lists 26 T cell receptor beta chains sequenced from one sample in a study of T-cell reconstitution after alpha-beta-depleted transplantation in children. Unique molecular identifiers were built into the TCRbeta library. A single record per CDR3 protein comes from TCRdb applying MiXCR to the PCR reads. Counted here are approximately 85,000 distinct CDR3 sequences, 15% to 19% occurring once; the ten biggest clones make up 15% to 20%. This material consisted of PBMCs, mostly from graft donor cells, taken 180 days after TCRalphabeta/CD19-depleted stem cell transplant. Receptors were obtained from a male patient between 2 and 10 years old who had a stem cell transplant for acute lymphoblastic leukemia, so the T cells may come from the graft donor.

This clonotype was observed at least ten times. This CDR3 reads CASRPEGTGEQFF. CDR3 coding DNA: TGCGCCAGCAGACCGGAAGGAACGGGAGAGCAGTTCTTC. The V call is TRBV5-1, the J call TRBJ2-1; possibly TRBD2 for D (5 bases). The CDR3 is 13 amino acids. V was trimmed by 5 bases and J by 10 bases, leaving 16 bases between them. Germline CDR1 reads SGHRS; CDR2 reads YFSETQ.

This clonotype has ten or more counts. The gene calls are TRBV5-1 and TRBJ2-7; 10 positions agree with TRBD2. Germline V gives CDR1 SGHRS, CDR2 YFSETQ. V trimming: 4 bases; J trimming: 1 base; junction bases outside the gene matches: 5. The CDR3 consists of 15 residues. CDR3 DNA sequence: TGCGCCAGCAGCGGTAGCGGGGGGATGTCCTACGAGCAGTACTTC. It yields the protein CASSGSGGMSYEQYF.

V gene TRBV6-5 combines with J gene TRBJ2-5, with a possible D match to TRBD2 (6 bases). The germline V and J ends were trimmed by 3 bases and 3 bases, with 20 bases remaining between them. CDR1 and CDR2 (germline): MNHEY, SVGAGI. The CDR3 runs to 17 residues. Here the CDR3 DNA reads TGTGCCAGCAGTTATATTCCGATGCGGGGATGGAAAGAGACCCAGTACTTC. The encoded protein is CASSYIPMRGWKETQYF.

This chain uses TRBV20-1 with TRBJ2-3; TRBD1 is a possible D gene (5 bases). Germline-derived CDR1 and CDR2 are DFQATT and SNEGSKA (reference sequence). Trimming took 6 bases from V and 4 from J, leaving 14 bases between them. CDR3 length: 13 residues. The chain's CDR3 is CSANQGNADTQYF. CDR3 sequence (DNA): TGCAGTGCCAATCAGGGAAACGCAGATACGCAGTATTTT.

This clonotype was counted only a few times. This chain links TRBV12-3 or TRBV12-4 with TRBJ1-3; D not resolved. CDR3 length equals 15 residues. Trimming removed 6 bases at V and 1 base at J, with 13 bases between. The CDR3 DNA is TGTGCCAGCAGCTCCCAAGGTGGTTCTGGAAACACCATATATTTT. Protein sequence: CASSSQGGSGNTIYF.

This clonotype turned up a few times. This chain uses TRBV7-9 with TRBJ2-7; no reliable D call. The CDR3 loop spans 11 amino acids. Per germline, CDR1 SEHNR and CDR2 FQNEAQ (reference sequence). V lost 7 bases to trimming and J lost 5 bases, with 9 bases between them. CDR3 sequence (DNA): TGTGCCAGCACCATATCTGACGAGCAGTACTTC. Protein: CASTISDEQYF.

V usage is TRBV7-2 and J usage is TRBJ2-5, with D hard to call. This CDR3 region has 13 residues. Trimming left V 1 base short and J 3 bases short, with 6 bases between. CDR1 SGHTA and CDR2 FQGNSA come from the germline V gene. CDR3 loop: CASSLGHEETQYF. The CDR3 region has the DNA TGTGCCAGCAGCTTAGGACACGAAGAGACCCAGTACTTC. The whole variable domain, remainder taken from reference TRBV7-2 and TRBJ2-5, is GAGVSQSPSNKVTEKGKDVELRCDPISGHTALYWYRQSLGQGLEFLIYFQGNSAPDKSGLPSDRFSAERTGGSVSTLTIQRTQQEDSAVYLCASSLGHEETQYFGPGTRLLVL.

This clonotype was picked up a small number of times. V and J are TRBV10-3 and TRBJ1-5; maybe TRBD1 (5 bases). The CDR3 is 15 residues long. V shed 3 bases and J shed 1 base, with 10 bases lying between them. Germline loops: CDR1 ENHRY, CDR2 SYGVKD. CDR3: CAISEGDLSNQPQHF. As DNA, the CDR3 is TGTGCCATCAGTGAAGGGGATTTAAGCAATCAGCCCCAGCATTTT.

The genes are TRBV13 and TRBJ2-7, with TRBD2 identical over 7 bases. From germline, CDR1 is PRHDT and CDR2 FYEKMQ (reference sequence). This CDR3 has 14 amino acids. The trim removed 4 bases at V and 4 bases at J, leaving 7 bases unmatched. CDR3: CASSSSGETYEQYF. CDR3 sequence (DNA): TGTGCCAGCAGCTCGAGCGGGGAGACTTACGAGCAGTACTTC.

This clonotype was detected many times. The chain joins TRBV20-1 to TRBJ1-6; D unresolved. This CDR3 is built from 15 residues. Looked up from germline, CDR1 is DFQATT and CDR2 is SNEGSKA (reference sequence). V was cut by 6 bases and J by 2 bases, with 14 bases left in between. The CDR3 protein is CSALTRVTYNSPLHF. CDR3 in DNA: TGCAGTGCCCTGACCCGGGTGACCTATAATTCACCCCTCCACTTT.

This clonotype turned up a few times. V and J are TRBV15 and TRBJ1-1; D is perhaps TRBD1 (6 bases). There are 13 residues in the CDR3. Germline V lookup: CDR1 LNHNV, CDR2 YYDKDF (reference sequence). Deletions cut 0 bases from V and 10 bases from J, with 12 bases between. The CDR3 DNA is TGTGCCACCAGCAGAGATGCAGGGGACGTAGCTTTCTTT. This translates into CATSRDAGDVAFF.

This clonotype has at least ten counts. The chain couples TRBV20-1 to TRBJ2-1; D is ambiguous. In germline, CDR1 is DFQATT, CDR2 SNEGSKA (reference sequence). V lost 6 bases, J lost 4 bases, and 19 bases lay in between. This CDR3 spans 15 amino acids. CDR3 bases: TGCAGTGCCTTACCAGTCGCCCGGCGTTACAATGAGCAGTTCTTC. It codes for CSALPVARRYNEQFF.

The genes are TRBV7-8 and TRBJ2-7; TRBD1 or TRBD2 may be the D gene (6 bases each). CDR3 length equals 16 residues. V shed 0 bases and J shed 6 bases, with 18 bases lying between them. From germline, CDR1 is SGHVS and CDR2 FQNEAQ. CDR3 nucleotide sequence: TGTGCCAGCAGCTTAGCGGAAAATTTAGGGGGGCCCGAGCAGTACTTC. Amino acids: CASSLAENLGGPEQYF.

The rearrangement links TRBV10-3 to TRBJ2-1, with 14 bases that match TRBD2. V trimming: 2 bases; J trimming: 6 bases; junction bases outside the gene matches: 9. Germline V CDR1 and CDR2: ENHRY, SYGVKD. CDR3 length equals 18 residues. CDR3 sequence: CAISELGLAGAFFNEQFF. Written as DNA, the CDR3 is TGTGCCATCAGTGAGCTGGGACTAGCGGGGGCTTTTTTCAATGAGCAGTTCTTC.

This clonotype was seen a few times. V and J are TRBV20-1 and TRBJ1-1; weak D call: TRBD1 (6 bases). V dropped 3 bases and J dropped 0 bases, with 14 bases sitting between them. The CDR3 spans 15 residues. Germline-derived CDR1 and CDR2 are DFQATT and SNEGSKA (reference sequence). The CDR3 region is CSASPTGTLNTEAFF. CDR3 sequence (DNA): TGCAGTGCTAGTCCGACGGGGACACTGAACACTGAAGCTTTCTTT.

This clonotype showed up just a few times. This sequence joins TRBV5-5 and TRBJ2-3; 12 bases fit TRBD2. Germline V gene lookup returns CDR1 SGHKS and CDR2 YYEKEE (reference sequence). The length of the CDR3 is 16 residues. Trimming took 5 bases from V and 6 from J; bases not matched to a gene: 10. The CDR3 spells CASRPGTSGLSDTQYF. The CDR3 coding sequence is TGTGCCAGCAGACCCGGGACTAGCGGGTTGTCCGATACGCAGTATTTT. The whole variable domain, remainder taken from reference TRBV5-5 and TRBJ2-3, is DAGVTQSPTHLIKTRGQQVTLRCSPISGHKSVSWYQQVLGQGPQFIFQYYEKEERGRGNFPDRFSARQFPNYSSELNVNALLLGDSALYLCASRPGTSGLSDTQYFGPGTRLTVL.

V and J are TRBV12-3 or TRBV12-4 and TRBJ1-4; D call uncertain. V was clipped by 3 bases and J by 13 bases, with 9 bases between them. The CDR3 sequence is 11 residues long. CDR3 nucleotides: TGTGCCAGCAGTTTGAGGAGTACACTGTTTTTT. Amino acid sequence: CASSLRSTLFF.

The V call is TRBV5-4, the J call TRBJ2-3; no clear D. The V end was cut by 0 bases, the J end by 3 bases, with 2 bases between. This CDR3 is built from 12 residues. Germline CDR1 and CDR2: SGHNT and YYREEE (reference sequence). The CDR3 nucleotides read TGTGCCAGCAGCTTGGCGACAGATACGCAGTATTTT. As protein: CASSLATDTQYF. Looking up the rest from reference TRBV5-4 and TRBJ2-3 gives the full variable domain: ETGVTQSPTHLIKTRGQQVTLRCSSQSGHNTVSWYQQALGQGPQFIFQYYREEENGRGNFPPRFSGLQFPNYSSELNVNALELDDSALYLCASSLATDTQYFGPGTRLTVL.

This clonotype was found many times. This chain connects TRBV7-8 to TRBJ2-1; D is unresolved. CDR1 is SGHVS and CDR2 is FQNEAQ in the germline V gene. V lost 10 bases and J lost 8, with 18 bases in between. The CDR3 covers 13 residues. The DNA for the CDR3 is TGTGCCATTAAGAGGTCGGCTTTTGATGAGCAGTTCTTC. It encodes CAIKRSAFDEQFF.

The chain joins TRBV20-1 to TRBJ1-1, with D hard to call. V lost 5 bases and J 1 base, leaving 5 bases between the germline ends. The CDR3 loop spans 11 amino acids. The germline V gene encodes CDR1 DFQATT and CDR2 SNEGSKA (reference sequence). The CDR3 loop is CSAPTNTEAFF. CDR3 nucleotides: TGCAGTGCTCCCACGAACACTGAAGCTTTCTTT.

This clonotype was observed a handful of times. The chain combines TRBV7-2 with TRBJ2-2, with 7 nucleotides matching TRBD2. The germline gives CDR1 SGHTA, CDR2 FQGNSA. The V segment lost 3 bases and the J segment 7 bases; nucleotides outside the gene matches: 2. The CDR3 covers 13 residues. CDR3 in amino acids: CASSFRTSGELFF. CDR3 DNA: TGTGCCAGCAGCTTTCGGACTAGCGGGGAGCTGTTTTTT.

V is TRBV11-2 and J is TRBJ2-1, with TRBD2 matching over 16 bases. The V gene end was trimmed by 4 bases and the J gene end by 2 bases; junction bases not matched to a gene: 11. From germline, CDR1 is SGHAT and CDR2 FQNNGV. This CDR3 has 20 residues. Written as DNA, the CDR3 is TGTGCCAGCAGCTACCTTCCCTCCGGGACTAGCGGGGGGGCCTACAATGAGCAGTTCTTC. Amino acid sequence: CASSYLPSGTSGGAYNEQFF.

This clonotype was counted only a few times. This chain connects TRBV5-4 to TRBJ2-7; no reliable D call. The CDR3 runs 12 residues. Germline CDR1 and CDR2: SGHNT and YYREEE (reference sequence). The germline V and J ends were trimmed by 4 bases and 4 bases, with 9 bases remaining between them. In DNA form, the CDR3 reads TGTGCCAGCAGCATAGGACGGTACGAGCAGTACTTC. The encoded protein is CASSIGRYEQYF.

V gene TRBV12-3 or TRBV12-4 combines with J gene TRBJ1-2; D gene uncertain. The CDR3 is 12 amino acids. V gave up 1 base and J gave up 6 bases, with 6 bases separating them. The CDR3 loop is CASSLGPDGYTF. As DNA, the CDR3 is TGTGCCAGCAGTTTAGGTCCAGATGGCTACACCTTC.

This clonotype has a count of ten or more. The chain recombines TRBV4-3 with TRBJ2-7; 8 positions agree with TRBD2. The V gene's germline CDR1 is LGHNA and CDR2 YSLEER. The CDR3 has 15 residues. The V and J ends lost 4 bases and 4 bases, in that order; junction bases with no gene match: 9. The CDR3 loop reads CASSRQLAADYEQYF. CDR3 DNA: TGCGCCAGCAGCCGACAACTAGCGGCTGATTACGAGCAGTACTTC.

This clonotype was recorded at least ten times. The chain combines TRBV11-2 with TRBJ2-1; the D gene is possibly TRBD1 (6 bases). Trimming cost V 5 bases and J 7 bases, with 18 bases left between them. Germline V CDR1 and CDR2: SGHAT, FQNNGV. The CDR3 runs to 15 residues. CDR3 in amino acids: CASSVTGQILNEQFF. DNA for the CDR3: TGTGCCAGCAGCGTAACGGGACAAATTTTGAATGAGCAGTTCTTC.